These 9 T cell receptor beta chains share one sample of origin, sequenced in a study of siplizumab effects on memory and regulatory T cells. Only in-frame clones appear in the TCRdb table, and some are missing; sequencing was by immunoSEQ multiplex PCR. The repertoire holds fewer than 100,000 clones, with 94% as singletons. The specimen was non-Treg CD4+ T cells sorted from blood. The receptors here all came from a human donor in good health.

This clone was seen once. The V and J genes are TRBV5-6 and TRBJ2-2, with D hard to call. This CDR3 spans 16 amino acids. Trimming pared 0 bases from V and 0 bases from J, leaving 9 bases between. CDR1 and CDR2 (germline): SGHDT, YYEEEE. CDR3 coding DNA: TGTGCCAGCAGCTTGGAGGGTCTAACGAACACCGGGGAGCTGTTTTTT. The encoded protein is CASSLEGLTNTGELFF.

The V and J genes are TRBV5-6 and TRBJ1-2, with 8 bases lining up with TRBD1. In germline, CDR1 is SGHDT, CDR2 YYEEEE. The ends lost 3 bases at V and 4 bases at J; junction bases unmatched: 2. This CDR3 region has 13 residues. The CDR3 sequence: CASSYTGGYGYTF. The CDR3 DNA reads TGTGCCAGCAGCTATACAGGGGGCTATGGCTACACCTTC.

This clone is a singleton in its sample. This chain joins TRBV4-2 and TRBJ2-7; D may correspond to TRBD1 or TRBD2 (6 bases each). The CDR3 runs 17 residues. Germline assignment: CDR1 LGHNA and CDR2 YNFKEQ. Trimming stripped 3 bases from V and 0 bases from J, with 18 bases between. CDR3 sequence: CASSHLGGRRVSYEQYF. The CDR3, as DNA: TGTGCCAGCAGCCACCTAGGGGGGCGGAGAGTCTCCTACGAGCAGTACTTC.

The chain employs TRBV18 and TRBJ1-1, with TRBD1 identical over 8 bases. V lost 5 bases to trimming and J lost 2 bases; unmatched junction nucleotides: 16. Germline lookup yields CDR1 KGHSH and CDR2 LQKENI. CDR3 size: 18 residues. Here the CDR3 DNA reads TGTGCCAGCTCATTTCTCATCCCCTCGACAGGGGAAAACACTGAAGCTTTCTTT. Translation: CASSFLIPSTGENTEAFF.

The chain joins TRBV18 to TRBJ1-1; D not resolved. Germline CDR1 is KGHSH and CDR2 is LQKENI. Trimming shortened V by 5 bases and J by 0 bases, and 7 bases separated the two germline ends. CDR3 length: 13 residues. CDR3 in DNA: TGTGCCAGCTCAGGCGACATGAACACTGAAGCTTTCTTT. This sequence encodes CASSGDMNTEAFF.

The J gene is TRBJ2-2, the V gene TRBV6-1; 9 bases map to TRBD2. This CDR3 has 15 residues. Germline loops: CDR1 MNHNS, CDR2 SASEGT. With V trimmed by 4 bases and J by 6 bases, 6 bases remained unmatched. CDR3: CASSVAGGPAGELFF. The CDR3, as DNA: TGTGCCAGCAGTGTCGCGGGGGGGCCCGCCGGGGAGCTGTTTTTT.

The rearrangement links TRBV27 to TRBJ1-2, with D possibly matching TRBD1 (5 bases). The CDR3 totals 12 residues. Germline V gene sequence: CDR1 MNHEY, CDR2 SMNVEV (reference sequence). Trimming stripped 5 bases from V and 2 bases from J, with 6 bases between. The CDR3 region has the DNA TGTGCCAGCAGTGGGGGGAACTATGGCTACACCTTC. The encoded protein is CASSGGNYGYTF.

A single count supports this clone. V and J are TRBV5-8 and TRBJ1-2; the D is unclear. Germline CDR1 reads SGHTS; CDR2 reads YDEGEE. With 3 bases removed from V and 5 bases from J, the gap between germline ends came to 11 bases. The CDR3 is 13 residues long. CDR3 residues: CASSSPKGYGYTF. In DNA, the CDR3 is TGTGCCAGCAGCTCTCCGAAAGGATATGGCTACACCTTC.

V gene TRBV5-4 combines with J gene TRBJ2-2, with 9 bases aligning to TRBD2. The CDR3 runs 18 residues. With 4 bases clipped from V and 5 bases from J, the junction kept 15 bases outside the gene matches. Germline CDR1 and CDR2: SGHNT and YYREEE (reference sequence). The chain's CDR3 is CASSRRPAGGLETGELFF. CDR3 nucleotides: TGTGCCAGCAGCCGACGCCCTGCGGGGGGGCTGGAGACCGGGGAGCTGTTTTTT.